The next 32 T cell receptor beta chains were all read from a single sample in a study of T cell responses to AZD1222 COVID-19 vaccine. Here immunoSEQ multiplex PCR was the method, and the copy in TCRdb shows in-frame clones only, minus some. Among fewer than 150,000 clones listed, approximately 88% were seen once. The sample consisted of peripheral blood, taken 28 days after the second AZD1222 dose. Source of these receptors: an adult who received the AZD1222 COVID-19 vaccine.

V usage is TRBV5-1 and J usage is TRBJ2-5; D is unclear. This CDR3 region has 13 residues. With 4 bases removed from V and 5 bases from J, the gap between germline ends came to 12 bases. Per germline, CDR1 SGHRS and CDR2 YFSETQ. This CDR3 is CASSLRHGETQYF. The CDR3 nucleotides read TGCGCCAGCAGCCTCCGACACGGGGAGACCCAGTACTTC.

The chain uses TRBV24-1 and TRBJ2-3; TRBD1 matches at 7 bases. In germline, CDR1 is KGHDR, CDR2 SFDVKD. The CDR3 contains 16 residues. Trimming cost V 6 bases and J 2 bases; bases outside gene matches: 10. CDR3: CATSLGRDSPTDTQYF. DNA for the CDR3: TGTGCCACCAGTTTGGGCCGGGACAGCCCCACAGATACGCAGTATTTT.

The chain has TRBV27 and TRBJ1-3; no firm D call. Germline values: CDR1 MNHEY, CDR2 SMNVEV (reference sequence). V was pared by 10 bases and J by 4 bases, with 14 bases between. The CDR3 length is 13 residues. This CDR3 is CAIRGPSGNTIYF. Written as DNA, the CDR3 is TGTGCCATTAGAGGGCCATCAGGAAACACCATATATTTT.

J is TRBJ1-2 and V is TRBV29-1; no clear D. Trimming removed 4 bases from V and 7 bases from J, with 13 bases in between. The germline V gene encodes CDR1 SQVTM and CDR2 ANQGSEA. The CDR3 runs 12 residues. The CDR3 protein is CSVVGRNLGYTF. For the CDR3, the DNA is TGCAGCGTTGTTGGACGGAACCTTGGCTACACCTTC.

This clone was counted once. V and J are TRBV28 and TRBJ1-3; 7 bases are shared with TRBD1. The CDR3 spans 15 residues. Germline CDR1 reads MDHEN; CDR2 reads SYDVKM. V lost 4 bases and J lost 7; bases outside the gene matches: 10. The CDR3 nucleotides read TGTGCCAGCAGTTCCCCCAGGGGGATCAGCAACACCATATATTTT. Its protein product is CASSSPRGISNTIYF.

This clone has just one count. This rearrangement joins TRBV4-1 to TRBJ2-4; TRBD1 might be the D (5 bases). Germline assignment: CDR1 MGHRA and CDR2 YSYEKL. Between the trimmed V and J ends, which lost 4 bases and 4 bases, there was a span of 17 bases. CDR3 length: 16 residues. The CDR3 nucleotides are TGCGCCAGCAGCCTATTTCCGGACAAGGTAAAAAACATTCAGTACTTC. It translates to CASSLFPDKVKNIQYF.

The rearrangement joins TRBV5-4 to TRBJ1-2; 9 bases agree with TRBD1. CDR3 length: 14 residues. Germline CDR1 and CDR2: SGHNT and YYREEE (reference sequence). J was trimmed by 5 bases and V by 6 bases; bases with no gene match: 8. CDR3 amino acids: CASNWDRARYGYTF. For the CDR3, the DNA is TGTGCCAGCAATTGGGACAGGGCGAGGTATGGCTACACCTTC.

CDR3 region: CAISGDRNSGNTIYF. For the CDR3, the DNA is TGTGCCATCAGTGGGGACAGGAACTCTGGAAACACCATATATTTT. The chain combines TRBV10-3 with TRBJ1-3; 8 bases fit TRBD1. CDR3 size: 15 residues. In germline, CDR1 is ENHRY, CDR2 SYGVKD. The V segment lost 4 bases and the J segment 0 bases; nucleotides outside the gene matches: 2.

CDR3 bases: TGTGCCAGTAGTCCGCTCCGGCCTGGGGCCAACGTCCTGACTTTC. Its translation: CASSPLRPGANVLTF. J is TRBJ2-6 and V is TRBV19; D is unresolved. The CDR3 sequence is 15 residues long. Germline CDR1 LNHDA, CDR2 SQIVND (reference sequence). With 5 bases removed from V and 2 bases from J, the gap between germline ends came to 10 bases.

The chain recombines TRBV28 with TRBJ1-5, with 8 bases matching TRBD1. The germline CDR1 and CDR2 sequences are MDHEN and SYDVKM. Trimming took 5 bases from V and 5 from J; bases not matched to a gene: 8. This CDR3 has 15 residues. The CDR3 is CASSLHRGEYQPQHF. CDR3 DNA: TGTGCCAGCAGTCTCCACAGGGGGGAGTATCAGCCCCAGCATTTT.

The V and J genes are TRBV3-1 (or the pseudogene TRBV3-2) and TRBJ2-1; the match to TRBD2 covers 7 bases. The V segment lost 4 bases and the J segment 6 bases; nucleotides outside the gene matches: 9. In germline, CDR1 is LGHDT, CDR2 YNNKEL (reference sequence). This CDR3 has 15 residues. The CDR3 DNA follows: TGTGCCAGCAGCCGAACGGGACTAATCGCCAATGAGCAGTTCTTC. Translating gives CASSRTGLIANEQFF.

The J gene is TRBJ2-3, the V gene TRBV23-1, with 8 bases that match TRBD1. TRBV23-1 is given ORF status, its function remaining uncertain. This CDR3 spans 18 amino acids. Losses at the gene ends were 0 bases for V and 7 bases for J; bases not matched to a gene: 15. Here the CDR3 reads CASSQSVYGRGRLNTQYF. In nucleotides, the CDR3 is TGCGCCAGCAGTCAATCGGTGTACGGCAGGGGGCGTCTAAATACGCAGTATTTT.

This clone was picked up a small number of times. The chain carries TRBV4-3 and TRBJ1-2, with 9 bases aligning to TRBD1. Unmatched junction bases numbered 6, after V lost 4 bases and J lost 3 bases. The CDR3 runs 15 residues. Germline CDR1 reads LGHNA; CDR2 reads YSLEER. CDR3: CASSPKQGAHYGYTF. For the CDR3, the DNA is TGCGCCAGCAGCCCAAAACAGGGGGCGCACTATGGCTACACCTTC.

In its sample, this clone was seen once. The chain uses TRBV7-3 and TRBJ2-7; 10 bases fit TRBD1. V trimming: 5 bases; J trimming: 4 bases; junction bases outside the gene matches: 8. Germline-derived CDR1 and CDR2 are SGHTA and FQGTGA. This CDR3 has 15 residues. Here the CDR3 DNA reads TGTGCCAGCAGCCTCGATGGGACAGGGGATTACGAGCAGTACTTC. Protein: CASSLDGTGDYEQYF.

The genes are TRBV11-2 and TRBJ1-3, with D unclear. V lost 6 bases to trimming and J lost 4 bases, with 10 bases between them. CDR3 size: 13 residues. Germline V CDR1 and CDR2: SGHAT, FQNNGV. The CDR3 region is CASSSQEGNTIYF. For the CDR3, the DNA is TGTGCCAGCAGTTCGCAGGAAGGAAACACCATATATTTT.

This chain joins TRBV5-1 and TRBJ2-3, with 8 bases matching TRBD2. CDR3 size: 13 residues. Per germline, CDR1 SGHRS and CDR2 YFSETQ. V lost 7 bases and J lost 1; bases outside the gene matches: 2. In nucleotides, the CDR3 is TGCGCCAGCCAGACTAGCGGCACAGATACGCAGTATTTT. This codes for CASQTSGTDTQYF.

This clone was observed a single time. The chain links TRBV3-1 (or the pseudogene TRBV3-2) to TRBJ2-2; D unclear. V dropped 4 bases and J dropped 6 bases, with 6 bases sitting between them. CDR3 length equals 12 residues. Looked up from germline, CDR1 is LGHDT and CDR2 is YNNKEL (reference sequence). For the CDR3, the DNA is TGTGCCAGCAGCCTACTACCCGGGGAGCTGTTTTTT. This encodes CASSLLPGELFF.

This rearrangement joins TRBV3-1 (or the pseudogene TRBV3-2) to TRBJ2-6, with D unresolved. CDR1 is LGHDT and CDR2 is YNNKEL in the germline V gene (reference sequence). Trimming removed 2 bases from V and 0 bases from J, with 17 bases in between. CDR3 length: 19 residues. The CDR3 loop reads CASSQNSGSMGSGANVLTF. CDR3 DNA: TGTGCCAGCAGCCAAAACTCGGGCTCGATGGGCTCTGGGGCCAACGTCCTGACTTTC.

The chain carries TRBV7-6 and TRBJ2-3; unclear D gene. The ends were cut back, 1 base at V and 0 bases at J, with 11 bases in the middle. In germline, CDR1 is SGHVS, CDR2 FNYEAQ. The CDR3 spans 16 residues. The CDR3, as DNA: TGTGCCAGCAGCTTAGGCCCCGATGCTAGCACAGATACGCAGTATTTT. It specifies CASSLGPDASTDTQYF.

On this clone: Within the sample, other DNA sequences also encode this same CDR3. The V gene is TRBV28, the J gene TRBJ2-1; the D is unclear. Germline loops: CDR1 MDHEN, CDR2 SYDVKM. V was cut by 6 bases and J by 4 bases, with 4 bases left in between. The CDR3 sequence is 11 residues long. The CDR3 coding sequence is TGTGCCAGCAGCAGGTACAATGAGCAGTTCTTC. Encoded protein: CASSRYNEQFF.

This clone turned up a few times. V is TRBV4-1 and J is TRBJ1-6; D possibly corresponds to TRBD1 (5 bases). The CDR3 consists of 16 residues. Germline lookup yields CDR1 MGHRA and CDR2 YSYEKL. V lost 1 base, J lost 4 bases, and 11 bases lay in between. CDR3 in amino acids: CASSQVLGVYNSPLHF. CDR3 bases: TGCGCCAGCAGCCAAGTTTTAGGGGTTTATAATTCACCCCTCCACTTT.

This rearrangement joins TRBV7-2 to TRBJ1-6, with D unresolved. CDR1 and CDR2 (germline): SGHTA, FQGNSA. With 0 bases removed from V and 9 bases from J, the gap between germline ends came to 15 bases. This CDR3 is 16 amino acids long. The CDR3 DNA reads TGTGCCAGCAGCTTAGCCCCGACATTAACCGGTTCACCCCTCCACTTT. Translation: CASSLAPTLTGSPLHF.

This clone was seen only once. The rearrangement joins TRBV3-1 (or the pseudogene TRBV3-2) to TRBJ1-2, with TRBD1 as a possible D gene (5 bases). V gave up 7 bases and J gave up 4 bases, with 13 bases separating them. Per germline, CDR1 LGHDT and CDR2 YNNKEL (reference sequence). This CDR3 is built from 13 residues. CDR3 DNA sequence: TGTGCCAGCACCCGTCGGGGGTCCTATGGCTACACCTTC. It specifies CASTRRGSYGYTF.

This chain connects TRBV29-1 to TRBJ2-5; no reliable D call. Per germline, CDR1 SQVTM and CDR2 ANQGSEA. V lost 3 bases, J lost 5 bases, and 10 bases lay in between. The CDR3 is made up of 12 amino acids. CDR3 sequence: CSVEAGSETQYF. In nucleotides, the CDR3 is TGCAGCGTTGAGGCCGGGTCCGAGACCCAGTACTTC.

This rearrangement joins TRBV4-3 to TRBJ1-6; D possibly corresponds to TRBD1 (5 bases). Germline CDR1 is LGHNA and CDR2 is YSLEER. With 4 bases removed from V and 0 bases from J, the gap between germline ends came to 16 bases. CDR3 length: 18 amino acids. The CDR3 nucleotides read TGCGCCAGCAGCCCGCAGGGATCGGCGAGCTCCTATAATTCACCCCTCCACTTT. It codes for CASSPQGSASSYNSPLHF.

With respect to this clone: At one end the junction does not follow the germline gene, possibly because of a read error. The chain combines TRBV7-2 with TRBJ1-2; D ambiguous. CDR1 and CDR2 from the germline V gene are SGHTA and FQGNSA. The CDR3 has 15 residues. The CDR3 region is CVSSLLSSAVYGYTF. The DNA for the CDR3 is TGTGTCAGCAGCTTATTAAGCTCGGCGGTGTATGGCTACACCTTC. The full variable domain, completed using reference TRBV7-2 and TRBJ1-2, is GAGVSQSPSNKVTEKGKDVELRCDPISGHTALYWYRQSLGQGLEFLIYFQGNSAPDKSGLPSDRFSAERTGGSVSTLTIQRTQQEDSAVYLCVSSLLSSAVYGYTFGSGTRLTVV.

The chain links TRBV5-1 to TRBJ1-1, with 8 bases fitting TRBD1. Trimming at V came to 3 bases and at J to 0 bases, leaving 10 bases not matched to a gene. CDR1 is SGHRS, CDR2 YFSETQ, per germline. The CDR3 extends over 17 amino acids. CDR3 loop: CASSSTGTGAMNTEAFF. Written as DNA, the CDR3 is TGCGCCAGCAGCTCAACCGGGACAGGAGCCATGAACACTGAAGCTTTCTTT.

The CDR3 region is CAGVQESENYGYTF. Here the CDR3 DNA reads TGTGCCGGAGTACAGGAATCGGAGAACTATGGCTACACCTTC. The chain uses TRBV30 and TRBJ1-2; a possible D gene is TRBD1 (5 bases). CDR1 and CDR2 from the germline V gene are GTSNPN and SVGIG (reference sequence). Trimming left V 8 bases short and J 2 bases short, with 18 bases between. This CDR3 comprises 14 residues.

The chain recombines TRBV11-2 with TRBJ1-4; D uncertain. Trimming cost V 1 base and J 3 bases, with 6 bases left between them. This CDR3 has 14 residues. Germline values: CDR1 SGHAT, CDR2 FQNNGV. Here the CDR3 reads CASSLGPANEKLFF. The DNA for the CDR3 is TGTGCCAGCAGCTTAGGCCCAGCTAATGAAAAACTGTTTTTT. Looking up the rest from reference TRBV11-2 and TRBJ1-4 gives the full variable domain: EAGVAQSPRYKIIEKRQSVAFWCNPISGHATLYWYQQILGQGPKLLIQFQNNGVVDDSQLPKDRFSAERLKGVDSTLKIQPAKLEDSAVYLCASSLGPANEKLFFGSGTQLSVL.

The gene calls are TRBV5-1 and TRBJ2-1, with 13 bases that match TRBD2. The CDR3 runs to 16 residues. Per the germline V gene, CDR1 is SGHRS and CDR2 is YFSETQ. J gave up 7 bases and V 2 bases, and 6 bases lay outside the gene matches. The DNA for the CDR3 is TGCGCCAGCAGCTTTTCGACTAGCGGGGGGATAAATGAGCAGTTCTTC. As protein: CASSFSTSGGINEQFF.

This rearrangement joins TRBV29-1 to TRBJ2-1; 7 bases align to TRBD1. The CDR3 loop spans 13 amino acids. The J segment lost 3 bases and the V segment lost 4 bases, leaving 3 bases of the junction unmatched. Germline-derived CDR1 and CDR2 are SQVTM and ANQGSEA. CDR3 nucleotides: TGCAGCGTTGTAGGACAGGACTACAATGAGCAGTTCTTC. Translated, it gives CSVVGQDYNEQFF.

The DNA of the CDR3 is TGCGCCAGCAGCTTGGAGGTTTTAGACCGGAGGGGTTCCGAGCAGTACTTC. Protein product: CASSLEVLDRRGSEQYF. The J gene is TRBJ2-7, the V gene TRBV5-1; possible D gene TRBD2, 6 bases. This CDR3 comprises 17 residues. Trimming cost V 0 bases and J 6 bases, with 22 bases left between them. Per germline, CDR1 SGHRS and CDR2 YFSETQ.